This T cell receptor (beta chain) was identified during a study of cytomegalovirus exposure and HLA in healthy donors. Study results and limitations: Information on immune exposure was restricted to one variable (CMV serostatus). Across donors, most TCRs were seen rarely, yet some public ones were widespread. An apparent linkage of common viral pathogens to several of the most significant clusters emerged in a later analysis.

Losses at the gene ends were 1 base for V and 3 bases for J; bases not matched to a gene: 7. Germline CDR1 LNHDA, CDR2 SQIVND (reference sequence). The CDR3 loop spans 17 amino acids. With 60 Vbeta and 13 Jbeta primers, the PCR was carried out. Produced via immunoSEQ multiplex PCR; TCRdb's table is partial and in-frame only. The sample consists of about 180,000 clones, around 80% of them appearing once. Concerning this clone: Its antigen is as yet unknown.

The clonotype comes from a woman between 50 and 59 years old in good health and CMV-seronegative. Sequenced input: PBMCs. This chain links TRBV19 with TRBJ1-5; 9 bases are shared with TRBD1. The CDR3 coding sequence is TGTGCCAGTAGTATAGTATATGACAGGGGGAACAATCAGCCCCAGCATTTT. It is translated as CASSIVYDRGNNQPQHF.